A selection of T cell receptor beta chains follows, all from one sample in a study of cytomegalovirus exposure and HLA in healthy donors. Measured with immunoSEQ multiplex PCR; TCRdb has only the in-frame clones, and not every one. Seen here are tens of thousands of clones, about 90% observed once, and the top ten hold roughly 3.1%. The sequenced material came from PBMCs. The receptors stem from a man aged 18 to 35 in good health and CMV-seronegative. Both conserved end residues are part of each CDR3. The D gene is left open where the match is weak. Only some rows state a clone size, as once, few, many or a class for expanded clones.

v_gene,d_gene,abundance,j_gene,CDR3aa,CDR3nt
TRBV27,.,.,TRBJ2-7,CASSLRGGAPYEQYF,TGTGCCAGCAGTTTACGTGGAGGGGCCCCCTACGAGCAGTACTTC
TRBV5-6,.,.,TRBJ2-1,CASSSKIGGGDEQFF,TGTGCCAGCAGCTCCAAGATAGGGGGGGGCGATGAGCAGTTCTTC
TRBV7-2,TRBD2,.,TRBJ2-7,CASSPLSGTYEQYF,TGTGCCAGCAGCCCCCTTAGCGGGACCTACGAGCAGTACTTC
TRBV5-4,.,.,TRBJ2-1,CASSFSASSYNEQFF,TGTGCCAGCAGTTTCAGCGCGAGCTCCTACAATGAGCAGTTCTTC
TRBV19,.,.,TRBJ2-7,CASSTGRYYEQYF,TGTGCCAGTAGTACCGGGAGATACTACGAGCAGTACTTC
TRBV29-1,TRBD1,.,TRBJ2-7,CSVETGGNYEQYF,TGCAGCGTTGAGACAGGGGGCAACTACGAGCAGTACTTC
TRBV6-5,.,.,TRBJ1-1,CASSYSTVYTEAFF,TGTGCCAGCAGTTACTCTACAGTGTACACTGAAGCTTTCTTT
TRBV11-2,.,.,TRBJ2-5,CASTPQGQETQYF,TGTGCCAGCACTCCCCAGGGGCAGGAGACCCAGTACTTC
TRBV15,TRBD1,once,TRBJ1-4,CATSRDSGTGGEKLFF,TGTGCCACCAGCAGAGATTCGGGGACAGGGGGTGAAAAACTGTTTTTT
TRBV29-1,TRBD1,.,TRBJ2-2,CSVGQGTNTGELFF,TGCAGCGTAGGACAGGGAACGAACACCGGGGAGCTGTTTTTT
TRBV27,.,.,TRBJ2-1,CASSLLGGRAGNEQFF,TGTGCCAGCAGTCTCCTAGGGGGGAGGGCCGGAAATGAGCAGTTCTTC
TRBV10-3,TRBD1,.,TRBJ1-1,CAISERDSAYTEAFF,TGTGCCATCAGCGAAAGGGACAGCGCTTACACTGAAGCTTTCTTT
TRBV6-5,TRBD1,.,TRBJ2-7,CASSRDRESYEQYF,TGTGCCAGCAGCCGGGACAGGGAATCCTACGAGCAGTACTTC
TRBV5-1,.,.,TRBJ2-1,CASGFPRDMSSYNEQFF,TGCGCCAGCGGGTTTCCCCGGGACATGAGCTCCTACAATGAGCAGTTCTTC
TRBV27,.,.,TRBJ1-2,CASPTGGYTF,TGTGCCAGCCCGACAGGTGGCTACACCTTC
TRBV30,.,.,TRBJ1-5,CAWSVAPFHSQPQHF,TGTGCCTGGAGTGTCGCTCCCTTTCATAGTCAGCCCCAGCATTTT
TRBV28,TRBD1,.,TRBJ2-7,CASSGAGTGDYEQYF,TGTGCCAGCAGTGGAGCCGGGACAGGGGACTACGAGCAGTACTTC
TRBV27,TRBD2,.,TRBJ2-1,CASSPLTSGNHNEQFF,TGTGCCAGCAGTCCTTTGACTAGCGGGAACCACAATGAGCAGTTCTTC
TRBV2,.,.,TRBJ2-7,CASSGRNSDNAEQYF,TGTGCCAGCAGTGGCCGTAATTCGGACAACGCTGAGCAGTACTTC
TRBV18,TRBD1,.,TRBJ1-1,CASSPLDRGIVVNTEAFF,TGTGCCAGCTCACCACTCGACAGGGGGATAGTCGTGAACACTGAAGCTTTCTTT
TRBV19,.,.,TRBJ1-4,CASSIYRYATNEKLFF,TGTGCCAGTAGTATCTACAGATATGCAACTAATGAAAAACTGTTTTTT
TRBV19,.,.,TRBJ2-5,CASSIRRAQETQYF,TGTGCCAGTAGTATCCGGCGGGCGCAAGAGACCCAGTACTTC
TRBV5-1,.,.,TRBJ1-1,CASRDQGLNTEAFF,TGCGCCAGCAGGGACCAGGGGCTGAACACTGAAGCTTTCTTT
TRBV6-6,TRBD1,.,TRBJ1-1,CASRRPGTGDTEAFF,TGTGCCAGCAGACGTCCCGGGACAGGGGACACTGAAGCTTTCTTT
TRBV6-4,TRBD2,few,TRBJ2-3,CASSDSDRGGPDTQYF,TGTGCCAGCAGTGACTCAGATCGGGGGGGCCCAGATACGCAGTATTTT
TRBV28,TRBD2,.,TRBJ2-1,CASSPTGTSRDNEQFF,TGTGCCAGCAGCCCTACCGGGACTAGCAGAGACAATGAGCAGTTCTTC
TRBV9,TRBD2,.,TRBJ2-7,CASSVSDLAGGSEQYF,TGTGCCAGCAGCGTAAGTGACCTAGCGGGAGGGAGTGAGCAGTACTTC
TRBV6-1,TRBD2,.,TRBJ2-7,CASSGREVPYEQYF,TGTGCCAGCAGTGGACGGGAGGTGCCCTACGAGCAGTACTTC
TRBV4-3,TRBD2,.,TRBJ2-3,CASSPLTLAGGLATQYF,TGCGCCAGCAGCCCCTTAACCCTAGCGGGAGGCCTAGCGACGCAGTATTTT
TRBV6-5,.,.,TRBJ2-7,CASSAGGRGLYEQYF,TGTGCCAGCTCGGCCGGGGGAAGGGGACTCTACGAGCAGTACTTC
TRBV27,TRBD1,.,TRBJ2-1,CASSNYIRGWYNEQFF,TGTGCCAGCAGCAACTACATCAGGGGGTGGTACAATGAGCAGTTCTTC
TRBV9,.,once,TRBJ2-7,CASSVRPDSYEQYF,TGTGCCAGCAGCGTCAGGCCAGACTCCTACGAGCAGTACTTC
TRBV7-3,TRBD2,.,TRBJ2-1,CASSLHGPGGTYEQFF,TGTGCCAGCAGCTTACACGGGCCGGGAGGGACATATGAGCAGTTCTTC
TRBV10-1,.,few,TRBJ2-7,CASSTNTEQYF,TGCGCCAGCAGTACCAACACAGAGCAGTACTTC
TRBV25-1,.,.,TRBJ2-7,CASSEYYAGEQYF,TGTGCCAGCAGTGAATATTACGCAGGCGAGCAGTACTTC
TRBV10-2,.,.,TRBJ1-5,CASSESGGGNQPQHF,TGCGCCAGCAGTGAGTCCGGGGGGGGCAATCAGCCCCAGCATTTT
TRBV18,.,.,TRBJ1-3,CASSPQVRDTIYF,TGTGCCAGCTCACCACAAGTCCGGGACACCATATATTTT
TRBV4-3,.,once,TRBJ1-2,CASSQDREAYGYTF,TGCGCCAGCAGCCAAGATAGGGAGGCCTATGGCTACACCTTC
TRBV5-6,TRBD1,.,TRBJ1-2,CASSSWYRGTGYGYTF,TGTGCCAGCAGCTCTTGGTACAGGGGGACGGGCTATGGCTACACCTTC
TRBV9,TRBD1,once,TRBJ1-3,CASSVRGPRGHGNTIYF,TGTGCCAGCAGCGTCCGGGGGCCCAGGGGGCATGGAAACACCATATATTTT
TRBV28,.,.,TRBJ2-3,CATISGYTDTQYF,TGTGCCACCATTAGCGGCTACACAGATACGCAGTATTTT